The source of this T cell receptor beta chain is a study of shared clonotypes between healthy human individuals (TCRdb year 2020). As for the study more broadly: A couple of women and a few men aged 18 to 49 years were included in the cohort. The study deeply sequenced blood TCR repertoires of about 5 healthy adults to estimate repertoire size and the extent of clonotype sharing between individuals. Different laboratories and diverse techniques were used to prepare libraries and sequence TCR repertoires, to increase sequencing depth and limit assay-specific biases. Between about 0.8 and 9.5 billion PBMCs per donor were obtained by leukapheresis. For each donor, three plates each were used for CD4 naive and CD4 memory, two plates were used for CD8 naive, and one plate was used for CD8 memory. The investigation overall reported the following: Sampling was restricted to blood, and TCR repertoires in tissues likely differ from the TCR repertoires found in blood. Higher generation probabilities were observed for clonotypes shared by all four sorted-subset donors than for non-shared clonotypes. Naive subsets generally had larger estimated clonotype richness than memory subsets. Pairwise subsampling led to the expectation that sequencing depth would affect the degree of clonotype sharing among donors. The small number of donors limited the genetic and exposure-history diversity represented. Even with the large sequencing depth, rarefaction of the sorted-subset datasets indicated that sequencing was incomplete. Roughly 5% of naive CD4, around 3.6% of naive CD8, approximately 2.2% of memory CD4, and around 0.4% of memory CD8 clonotypes were shared across a handful of donors.

As concerns this clone: Its antigen specificity is not known. Per-base qualities were not stored, and no clone one base away is much larger.

From the germline V gene, CDR1 is MNHEY and CDR2 is SVGAGI. Relative to germline, V is missing 6 bases and J is missing 6 bases, with 7 bases of the junction outside any gene match. Measured from the cysteine to the phenylalanine, the CDR3 is 15 residues long. The kept DNA is CDR3 alone, 45 bases in frame from the first base. Using the deep immunoSEQ assay, multiplex PCR amplified TCR CDR3 regions from genomic DNA. For each cell subset, the extracted genomic DNA was distributed evenly across all wells of several immunoSEQ 96-well plates, and each plate served as one replicate. For sorted subsets, each replicate PCR was loaded with approximately 190 ng genomic DNA, equivalent to approximately 27,000 T cell genomes. Purified libraries were measured with a Qubit 3.0 fluorometer, size-checked on a Bioanalyzer 2100, and measured again with the KAPA Library Quantification kit. A separate single-read 150-cycle Illumina NextSeq 550 flow cell was used to sequence each immunoSEQ 96-well plate. From the authors' description of their analysis: Because the immunoSEQ output included only junctional sequences and no quality scores, the filtering could not be the same as the filtering used for full-length reads. To assign V/J genes and CDR3, sequences were annotated using PyIR, a Python wrapper for IgBLAST v1.9, with IMGT germline references. Any read was removed if the V/J assignment was weak (E-value above 1e-6), the CDR3 was missing, or the read contained stop codons, out-of-frame junctions, or ambiguous translated residues. V3J clonotypes were defined by identical inferred V gene, J gene, and CDR3 amino acid sequence. Percentage overlap between repertoires was calculated by dividing the number of shared unique clonotypes by the size of the smaller repertoire. Richness of each repertoire was evaluated using RTK rarefaction, the Chao1 estimator, and Recon v2.1 estimates of unobserved clonotypes. Generation probabilities were computed with OLGA for all TCRbeta clonotypes obtained by the gDNA method from a handful of donors. TCRdb provides this immuneACCESS table in a form limited to in-frame rearrangements. Some clones are lacking; in checked studies, under half of them reflect an unresolved V gene, and why the rest are absent is not known. That table is the source of V, J and clone size, and D and trimming were worked out from the DNA. Across this sample there are 2,500,000 or so clones, with roughly 92% seen only once. The biggest ten clones account for about 0.13% of the sample.

The donors were healthy, HIV-negative adults with no recently reported acute infections or vaccinations. All donors were Caucasian adults living in Nashville, Tennessee, USA. CD4+ T cells were enriched through magnetic negative selection, after which naive cells were positively selected on CD45RA and the remaining negative fraction served as the memory subset. Blood was collected by leukapheresis, and PBMCs were isolated by Ficoll-Histopaque density gradient centrifugation and then cryopreserved in liquid nitrogen vapor phase. Purity and quantity of every magnetically sorted T cell population were checked by analytical flow cytometry. Genomic DNA was isolated from every sorted fraction and measured by UV absorbance on a Nanodrop 2000c.

The chain uses TRBV6-5 and TRBJ1-4, with 10 bases aligning to TRBD1. This clonotype was obtained from a man aged 18 to 29 in good health. Material: naive CD4+ T cells sorted from blood. The cell subset or site label, as the study defines it: CD45RA+ positively selected. The CDR3 amino acid sequence is: CASRRPGTGDEKLFF. At the DNA level, the sequence is TGTGCCAGCAGACGACCCGGGACAGGGGATGAAAAACTGTTTTTT.